This TCR beta chain was profiled in a study of shared clonotypes between healthy human individuals. For the study at large: The study drew on a couple of women and three men aged 18 to 49 as donors.

J gave up 0 bases and V 9 bases, and 13 bases lay outside the gene matches. The length of the CDR3 is 16 residues. The germline V gene has CDR1 SNHLY and CDR2 FYNNEI. Splitting of each subset's genomic DNA was done evenly across several immunoSEQ plates. Ten immunoSEQ deep assay plates were used by the authors to sequence unsorted PBMC DNA. Produced via immunoSEQ multiplex PCR; TCRdb's table is partial and in-frame only. The sample lists about 490,000 clones; around 80% were seen once. This TCR was recovered from a woman aged 40 to 50 in good health. Some clones in this sample may be carry-over from other donors' samples. The chain combines TRBV2 with TRBJ1-2; 7 nucleotides align to TRBD1. What was sequenced was PBMCs. CDR3 in amino acids: CASSTGDAGANYGYTF. CDR3 nucleotides: TGTGCCAGTAGTACAGGGGACGCCGGAGCTAACTATGGCTACACCTTC.